Listed here is a single T cell receptor (beta chain). The source of the sample is a study of shared clonotypes between healthy human individuals. Across the whole study: Every donor yielded three CD4 naive, three CD4 memory, two CD8 naive and one CD8 memory plate.

Sequencing was performed with immunoSEQ multiplex PCR; in TCRdb, only in-frame clones are kept and a portion is missing. The sample includes about 1.9 million clones, around 95% of them seen just once. Cells designated naive CD8 were CD45RO-negative and were positively selected for CCR7, with terminally differentiated effector memory CD45RA+ cells excluded. Source material: naive CD8+ T cells from PBMCs. This TCR was recovered from a young man in good health. Some clones in this sample may be carry-over from other donors' samples.

The CDR3 DNA reads as TGTGCCAGCAGAGGGCGGGCCGATCCGAACACCGGGGAGCTGTTTTTT. Its translation: CASRGRADPNTGELFF. The chain employs TRBV27 and TRBJ2-2, with a possible D match to TRBD2 (5 bases). CDR1 is MNHEY and CDR2 is SMNVEV in the germline V gene (reference sequence). V was cut by 6 bases and J by 0 bases, with 14 bases left in between. The length of the CDR3 is 16 residues.